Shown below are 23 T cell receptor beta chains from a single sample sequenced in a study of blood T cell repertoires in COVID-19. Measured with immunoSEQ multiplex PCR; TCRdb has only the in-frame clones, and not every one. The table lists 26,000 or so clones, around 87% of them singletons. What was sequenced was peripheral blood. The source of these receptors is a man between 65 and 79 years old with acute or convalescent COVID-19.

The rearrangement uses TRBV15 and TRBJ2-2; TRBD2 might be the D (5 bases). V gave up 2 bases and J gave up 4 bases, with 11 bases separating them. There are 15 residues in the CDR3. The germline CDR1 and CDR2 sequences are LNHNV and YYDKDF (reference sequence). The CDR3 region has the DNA TGTGCCACCAGCAGACGGGGTGATAGCACCGGGGAGCTGTTTTTT. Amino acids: CATSRRGDSTGELFF.

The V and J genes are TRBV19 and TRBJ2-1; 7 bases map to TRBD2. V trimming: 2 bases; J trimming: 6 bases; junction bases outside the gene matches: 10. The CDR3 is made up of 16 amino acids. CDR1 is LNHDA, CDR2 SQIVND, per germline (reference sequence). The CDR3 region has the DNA TGTGCCAGTAGTATACGTGGGGCGGGAGTAGGCAATGAGCAGTTCTTC. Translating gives CASSIRGAGVGNEQFF.

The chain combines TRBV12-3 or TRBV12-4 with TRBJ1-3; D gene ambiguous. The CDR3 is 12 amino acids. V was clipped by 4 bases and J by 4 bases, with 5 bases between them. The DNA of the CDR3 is TGTGCCAGCAGTTCTCCCGGAAACACCATATATTTT. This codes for CASSSPGNTIYF.

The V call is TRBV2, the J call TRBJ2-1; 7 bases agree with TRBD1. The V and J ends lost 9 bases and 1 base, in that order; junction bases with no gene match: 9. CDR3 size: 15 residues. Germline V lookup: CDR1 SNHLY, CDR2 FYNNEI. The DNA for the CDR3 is TGTGCCAGTACCTACTCCAGGGGGTCCTACAATGAGCAGTTCTTC. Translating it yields CASTYSRGSYNEQFF.

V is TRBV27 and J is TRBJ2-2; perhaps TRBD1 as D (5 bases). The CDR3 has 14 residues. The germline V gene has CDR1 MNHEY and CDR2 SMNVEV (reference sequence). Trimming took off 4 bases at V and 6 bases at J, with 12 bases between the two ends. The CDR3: CASSWGRDPGELFF. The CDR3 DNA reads TGTGCCAGCAGTTGGGGCAGGGATCCCGGGGAGCTGTTTTTT.

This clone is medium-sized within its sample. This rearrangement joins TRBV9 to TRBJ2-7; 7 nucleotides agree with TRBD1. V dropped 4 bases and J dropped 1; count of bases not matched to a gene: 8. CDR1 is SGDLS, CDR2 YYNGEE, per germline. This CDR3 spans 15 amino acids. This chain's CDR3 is CASSRRDSKSYEQYF. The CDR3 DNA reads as TGTGCCAGCAGCCGCCGGGACAGTAAGTCCTACGAGCAGTACTTC.

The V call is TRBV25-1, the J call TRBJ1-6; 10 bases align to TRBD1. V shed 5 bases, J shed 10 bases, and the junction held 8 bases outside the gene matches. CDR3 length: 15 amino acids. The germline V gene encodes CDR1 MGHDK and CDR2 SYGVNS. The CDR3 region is CASSNRDRGISPLHF. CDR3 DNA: TGTGCCAGCAGTAACCGGGACAGGGGTATATCACCCCTCCACTTT.

DNA for the CDR3: TGTGCTAGTGCAAACAGGGGGTTCTCTGGAAACACCATATATTTT. It encodes CASANRGFSGNTIYF. V gene TRBV12-5 combines with J gene TRBJ1-3; 8 bases are shared with TRBD1. The CDR3 extends over 15 amino acids. Trimming cost V 7 bases and J 0 bases; bases outside gene matches: 5. CDR1 and CDR2 (germline): LGHNT, FRNRAP.

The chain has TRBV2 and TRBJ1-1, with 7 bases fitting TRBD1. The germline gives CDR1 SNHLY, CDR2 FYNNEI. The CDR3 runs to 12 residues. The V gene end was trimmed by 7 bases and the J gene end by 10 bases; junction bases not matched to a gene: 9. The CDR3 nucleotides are TGTGCCAGCACGTCAGGGGGGCGGGGAGCTTTCTTT. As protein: CASTSGGRGAFF. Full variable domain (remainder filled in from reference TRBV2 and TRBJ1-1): EPEVTQTPSHQVTQMGQEVILRCVPISNHLYFYWYRQILGQKVEFLVSFYNNEISEKSEIFDDQFSVERPDGSNFTLKIRSTKLEDSAMYFCASTSGGRGAFFGQGTRLTVV.

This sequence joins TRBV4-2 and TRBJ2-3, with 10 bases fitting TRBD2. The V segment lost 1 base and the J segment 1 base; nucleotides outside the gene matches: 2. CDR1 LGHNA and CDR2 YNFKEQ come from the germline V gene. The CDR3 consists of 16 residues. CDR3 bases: TGTGCCAGCAGCCAAGCGCTAGCGGGGGGCACAGATACGCAGTATTTT. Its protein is CASSQALAGGTDTQYF.

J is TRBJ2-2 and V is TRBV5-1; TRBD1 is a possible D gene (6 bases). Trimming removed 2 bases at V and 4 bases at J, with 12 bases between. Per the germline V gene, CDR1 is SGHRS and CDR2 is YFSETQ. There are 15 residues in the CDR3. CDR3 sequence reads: CASSLETGLTGELFF. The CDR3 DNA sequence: TGCGCCAGCAGCTTAGAGACAGGTCTCACCGGGGAGCTGTTTTTT.

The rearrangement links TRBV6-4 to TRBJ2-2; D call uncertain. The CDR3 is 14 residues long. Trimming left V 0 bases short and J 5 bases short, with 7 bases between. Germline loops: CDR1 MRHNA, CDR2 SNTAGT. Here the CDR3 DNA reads TGTGCCAGCAGTGACTCCGACACAACCGGGGAGCTGTTTTTT. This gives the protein CASSDSDTTGELFF.

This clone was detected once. The CDR3 sequence: CASSSGHMNTGELFF. Here the CDR3 DNA reads TGCGCCAGCAGTTCGGGACACATGAACACCGGGGAGCTGTTTTTT. The genes are TRBV5-1 and TRBJ2-2; D is possibly TRBD1 (6 bases). The CDR3 covers 15 residues. Deletions cut 5 bases from V and 1 base from J, with 12 bases between. Germline CDR1 SGHRS, CDR2 YFSETQ. Variable domain in full (rest from reference TRBV5-1 and TRBJ2-2): KAGVTQTPRYLIKTRGQQVTLSCSPISGHRSVSWYQQTPGQGLQFLFEYFSETQRNKGNFPGRFSGRQFSNSRSEMNVSTLELGDSALYLCASSSGHMNTGELFFGEGSRLTVL.

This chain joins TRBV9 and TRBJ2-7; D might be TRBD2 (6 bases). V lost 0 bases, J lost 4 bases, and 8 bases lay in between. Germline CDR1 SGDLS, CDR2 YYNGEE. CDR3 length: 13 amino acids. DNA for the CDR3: TGTGCCAGCAGCGTAGATAGCGGTTACGAGCAGTACTTC. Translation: CASSVDSGYEQYF.

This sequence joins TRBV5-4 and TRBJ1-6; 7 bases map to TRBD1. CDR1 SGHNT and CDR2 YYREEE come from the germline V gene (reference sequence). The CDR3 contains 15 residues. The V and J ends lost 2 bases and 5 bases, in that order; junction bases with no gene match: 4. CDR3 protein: CASSFGQVNNSPLHF. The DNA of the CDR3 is TGTGCCAGCAGCTTCGGACAGGTTAATAATTCACCCCTCCACTTT.

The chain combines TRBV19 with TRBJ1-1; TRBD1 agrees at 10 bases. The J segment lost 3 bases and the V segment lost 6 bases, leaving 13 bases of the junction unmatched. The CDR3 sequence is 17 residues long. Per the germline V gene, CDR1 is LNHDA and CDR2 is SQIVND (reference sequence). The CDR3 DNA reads TGTGCCAGTAGACCCGGAGGGGACAGGGGATTCCACACTGAAGCTTTCTTT. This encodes CASRPGGDRGFHTEAFF.

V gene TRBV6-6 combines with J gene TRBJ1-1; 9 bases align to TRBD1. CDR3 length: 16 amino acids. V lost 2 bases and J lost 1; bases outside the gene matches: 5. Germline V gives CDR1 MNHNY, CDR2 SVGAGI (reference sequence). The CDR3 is CASSYPDRGENTEAFF. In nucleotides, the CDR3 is TGTGCCAGCAGTTACCCAGACAGGGGGGAGAACACTGAAGCTTTCTTT.

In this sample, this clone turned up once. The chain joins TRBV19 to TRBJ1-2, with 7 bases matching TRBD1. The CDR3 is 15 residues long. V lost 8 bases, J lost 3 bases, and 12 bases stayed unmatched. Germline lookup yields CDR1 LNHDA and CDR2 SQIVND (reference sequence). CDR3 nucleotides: TGTGCCAGTTCGACAGGGTGGGTCAGCGACTATGGCTACACCTTC. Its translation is CASSTGWVSDYGYTF.

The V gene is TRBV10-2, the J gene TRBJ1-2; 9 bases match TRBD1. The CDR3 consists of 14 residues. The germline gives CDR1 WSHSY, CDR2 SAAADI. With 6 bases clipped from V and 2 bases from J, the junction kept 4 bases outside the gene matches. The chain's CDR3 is CASRLTGGNYGYTF. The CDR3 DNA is TGCGCCAGCAGACTGACAGGGGGAAACTATGGCTACACCTTC.

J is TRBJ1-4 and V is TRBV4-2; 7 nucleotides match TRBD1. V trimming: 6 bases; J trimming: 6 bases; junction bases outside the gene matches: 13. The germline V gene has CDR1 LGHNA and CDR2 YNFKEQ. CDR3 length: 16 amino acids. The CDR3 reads CASSHYGGDRDEKLFF. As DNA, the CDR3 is TGTGCCAGCAGTCATTATGGAGGTGACAGGGATGAAAAACTGTTTTTT.

DNA of the CDR3: TGTGCCAGTAGTATCCTGAGTCCAAGGGGGCAAGAGACCCAGTACTTC. Translating it yields CASSILSPRGQETQYF. The V call is TRBV19, the J call TRBJ2-5; possibly TRBD1 for D (6 bases). The CDR3 is made up of 16 amino acids. Germline-derived CDR1 and CDR2 are LNHDA and SQIVND (reference sequence). The V end lost 3 bases, the J end lost 2 bases, and 16 bases lay between the germline ends.

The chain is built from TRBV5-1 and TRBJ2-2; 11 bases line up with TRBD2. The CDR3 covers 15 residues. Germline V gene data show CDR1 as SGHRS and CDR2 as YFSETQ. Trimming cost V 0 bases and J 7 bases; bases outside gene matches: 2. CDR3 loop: CASSLALAGGGELFF. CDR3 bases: TGCGCCAGCAGCTTGGCCCTAGCGGGAGGCGGGGAGCTGTTTTTT.

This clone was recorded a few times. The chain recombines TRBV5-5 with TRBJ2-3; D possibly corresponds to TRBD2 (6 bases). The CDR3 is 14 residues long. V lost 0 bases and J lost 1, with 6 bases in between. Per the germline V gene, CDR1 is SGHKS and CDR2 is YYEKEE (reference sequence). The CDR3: CASSLGGGTDTQYF. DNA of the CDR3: TGTGCCAGCAGCTTGGGCGGGGGCACAGATACGCAGTATTTT.